This T cell receptor (beta chain) was sequenced during a study of blood T cell repertoires in COVID-19. Some clones are missing from TCRdb's copy, which holds only in-frame ones; the method was immunoSEQ multiplex PCR. The table includes 43,000 or so clones, over 75% detected once. Trimming at V came to 6 bases and at J to 6 bases, leaving 7 bases not matched to a gene. This CDR3 is built from 14 residues. The germline gives CDR1 SGHAT, CDR2 FQNNGV. Input material: peripheral blood. The receptor's source is a woman in her sixties with acute or convalescent COVID-19. V usage is TRBV11-2 and J usage is TRBJ2-2, with 7 bases matching TRBD1. Written as DNA, the CDR3 is TGTGCCAGCAGATTAATCCAGGGGGCCGGGGAGCTGTTTTTT. It codes for CASRLIQGAGELFF. The full variable domain, with the rest looked up from reference TRBV11-2 and TRBJ2-2, is EAGVAQSPRYKIIEKRQSVAFWCNPISGHATLYWYQQILGQGPKLLIQFQNNGVVDDSQLPKDRFSAERLKGVDSTLKIQPAKLEDSAVYLCASRLIQGAGELFFGEGSRLTVL.